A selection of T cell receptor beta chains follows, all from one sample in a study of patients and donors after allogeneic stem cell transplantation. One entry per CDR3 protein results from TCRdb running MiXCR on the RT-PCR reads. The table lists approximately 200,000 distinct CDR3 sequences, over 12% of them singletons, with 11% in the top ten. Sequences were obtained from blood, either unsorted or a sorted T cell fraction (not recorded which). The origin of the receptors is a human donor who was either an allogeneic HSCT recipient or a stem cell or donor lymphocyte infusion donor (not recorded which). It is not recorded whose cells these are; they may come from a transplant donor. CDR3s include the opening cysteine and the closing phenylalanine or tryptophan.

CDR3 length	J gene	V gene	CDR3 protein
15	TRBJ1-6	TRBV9	CASSVGGRVESPLHF
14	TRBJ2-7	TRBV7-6	CASSSSSGYYEQYF
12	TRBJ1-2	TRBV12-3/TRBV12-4	CASRLGVYGYTF
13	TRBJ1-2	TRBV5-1	CASSLDGNYGYTF
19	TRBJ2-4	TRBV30	CAWNPPRDRSYVAKNIQYF
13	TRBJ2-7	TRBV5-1	CASSLRVSYEQYF
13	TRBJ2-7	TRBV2	CASSVYNYSEQYF
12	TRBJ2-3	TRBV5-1	CASSLGWESQYF
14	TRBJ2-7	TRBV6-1	CASSPAGAISEQYF
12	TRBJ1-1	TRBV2	CASSEQGAEAFF
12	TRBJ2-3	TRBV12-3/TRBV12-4	CASSLFGRGEYF
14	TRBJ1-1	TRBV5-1	CASSVTGPGTEAFF
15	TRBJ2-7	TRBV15	CATSRDPGGIYEQYF
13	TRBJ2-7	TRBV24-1	CATSDVRNYEQYF
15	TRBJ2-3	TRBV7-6	CASSARTGSTDTQYF
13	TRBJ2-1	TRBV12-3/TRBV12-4	CASSFDTFAEQFF
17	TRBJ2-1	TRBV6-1	CASSGLAGGVSYNEQFF
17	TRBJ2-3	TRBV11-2	CASSLDRLGGGTDTQYF
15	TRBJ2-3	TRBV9	CASSPPGLGTDTQYF
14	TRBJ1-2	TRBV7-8	CASSPGVPKYGYTF
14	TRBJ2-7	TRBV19	CASSTRGGLYEQYF
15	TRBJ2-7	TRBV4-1	CASSQEVESSYEQYF
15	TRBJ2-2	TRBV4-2	CASSQRDHRTGELFF
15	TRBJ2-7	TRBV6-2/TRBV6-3	CASRPRGRDTYEQYF
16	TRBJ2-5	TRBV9	CASSRYGQGNQETQYF
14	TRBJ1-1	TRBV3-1	CASSQDSGGGGAFF
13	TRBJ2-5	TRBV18	CASSSGRQETLYF
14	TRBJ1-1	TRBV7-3	CASSPIGGNTEAFF
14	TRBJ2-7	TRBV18	CASSPWESSYEQYF
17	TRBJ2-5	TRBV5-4	CASSQPTSGSTGETQYF
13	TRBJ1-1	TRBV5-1	CASSAQGGTEAFF
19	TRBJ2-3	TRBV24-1	CATSGGPLADRVGTDTQYF
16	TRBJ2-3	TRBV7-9	CASSPGSTKYTDTQYF
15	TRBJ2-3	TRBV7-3	CASRRTPLRTDTQYF
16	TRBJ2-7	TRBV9	CASSVGGTRLEGEQYF
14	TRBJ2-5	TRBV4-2	CASSHTSGQETQYF
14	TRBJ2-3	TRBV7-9	CASSFSGASDTQYF
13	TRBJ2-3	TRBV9	CASSVGRKDTQYF
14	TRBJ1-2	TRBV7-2	CASSKDNRGRGYTF
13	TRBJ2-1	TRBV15	CATSRGAGEGQFF
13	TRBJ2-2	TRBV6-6	CASSYSPAGELFF
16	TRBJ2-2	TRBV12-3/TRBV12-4	CASSSRGRWVTGELFF
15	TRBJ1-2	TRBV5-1	CASSLGPTANYGYTF
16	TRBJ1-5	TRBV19	CASSIWFGQDIAPQHF
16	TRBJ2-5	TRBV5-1	CASTPVGRFGEETQYF
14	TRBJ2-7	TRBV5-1	CASSSSQGNYEQYF
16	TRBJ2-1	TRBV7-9	CASSPFGGGIANEQFF
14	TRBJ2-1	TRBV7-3	CASSPSHGGNEQFF
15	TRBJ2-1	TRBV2	CASSTDRGSYNEQFF
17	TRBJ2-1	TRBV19	CASSIVGTSGRRNEQFF
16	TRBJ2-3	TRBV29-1	CSARGTSGGVADTQYF